This passage covers 11 T cell receptor beta chains from one sample sequenced in a study of T cell repertoires in cytomegalovirus infection. These receptors' antigens are unknown. TCRdb re-called the reads with MiXCR, one entry per CDR3 protein. The repertoire includes hundreds of thousands of distinct CDR3 sequences, around 30% of them detected once, and roughly 13% sits in the top ten. Sequenced material: cultured CD8+ T cells from PBMCs, taken from culture after CMV antigen stimulation. These receptors were collected from a human donor in good health (CMV status not recorded). Some clones in this sample may be carry-over from other donors' samples.

This clonotype was picked up many times. Here the CDR3 DNA reads TGTGCCAGCAGTTACGGTGGTAGGAATGAGCAGTTCTTC. Translated: CASSYGGRNEQFF. The chain has TRBV6-2 or TRBV6-3 and TRBJ2-1; D not certain. V was shortened by 2 bases and J by 7 bases, with 9 bases between the two germline ends. CDR3 length: 13 residues. From germline, CDR1 is MNHEY and CDR2 SVGEGT.

This clonotype occurred a few times. The chain uses TRBV4-3 and TRBJ2-5; weak D call: TRBD1 (5 bases). The CDR3 has 15 residues. V lost 4 bases, J lost 3 bases, and 15 bases lay in between. Germline-derived CDR1 and CDR2 are LGHNA and YSLEER. CDR3 nucleotides: TGCGCCAGCAGCCTCTTTGGGGCCACTGAAGAGACCCAGTACTTC. Translated: CASSLFGATEETQYF.

This clonotype was seen a few times. This sequence joins TRBV28 and TRBJ1-3; D is ambiguous. Germline V gene data show CDR1 as MDHEN and CDR2 as SYDVKM. Trimming took off 5 bases at V and 4 bases at J, with 9 bases between the two ends. The CDR3 runs 13 residues. The CDR3 nucleotides read TGTGCCAGCAGTAGGGTCATGGGAAACACCATATATTTT. This encodes CASSRVMGNTIYF.

This clonotype was counted many times. V usage is TRBV7-2 and J usage is TRBJ2-7; D is perhaps TRBD1 (6 bases). The germline V gene has CDR1 SGHTA and CDR2 FQGNSA. This CDR3 has 16 amino acids. V was pared by 5 bases and J by 0 bases, with 17 bases between. The CDR3 sequence is CASSPGQGPYSYEQYF. The CDR3 DNA is TGTGCCAGCAGCCCCGGGCAGGGGCCTTACTCCTACGAGCAGTACTTC.

Turning to this clonotype: A much more abundant neighbour one base away suggests this may be a read error. The chain has TRBV7-8 and TRBJ2-7; D may be TRBD1 (6 bases). This CDR3 spans 14 amino acids. Trimming shortened V by 2 bases and J by 7 bases, and 15 bases separated the two germline ends. From germline, CDR1 is SGHVS and CDR2 FQNEAQ. CDR3 sequence: CASSLRLTGGEQYV. CDR3 sequence (DNA): TGTGCCAGCAGCTTACGTCTGACAGGTGGGGAGCAGTACGTC.

The rearrangement uses TRBV7-3 and TRBJ2-3; TRBD2 matches at 13 bases. J lost 4 bases, V lost 5 bases, and 6 bases had no gene match. The CDR3 extends over 16 amino acids. Germline CDR1 and CDR2: SGHTA and FQGTGA. The CDR3, as DNA: TGTGCCAGCAGCCCGACTAGCGGGGGGCACCCAGATACGCAGTATTTT. Translating gives CASSPTSGGHPDTQYF.

This clonotype appeared many times. The chain couples TRBV7-9 to TRBJ2-1; D call uncertain. CDR1 and CDR2 from the germline V gene are SEHNR and FQNEAQ (reference sequence). Trimming took 4 bases from V and 2 from J, leaving 12 bases between them. This CDR3 region has 15 residues. This CDR3 reads CASSSVERTYNEQFF. CDR3 nucleotide sequence: TGTGCCAGCAGCTCGGTAGAACGAACCTACAATGAGCAGTTCTTC.

This clonotype came up a few times. The chain joins TRBV19 to TRBJ2-7; D is perhaps TRBD2 (6 bases). This CDR3 is 14 amino acids long. Trimming took off 6 bases at V and 6 bases at J, with 18 bases between the two ends. CDR1 and CDR2 (germline): LNHDA, SQIVND (reference sequence). CDR3 in amino acids: CASSTPAGRGEQYF. DNA of the CDR3: TGTGCCAGTAGCACACCCGCAGGGCGGGGCGAGCAGTACTTC. Variable domain in full (rest from reference TRBV19 and TRBJ2-7): DGGITQSPKYLFRKEGQNVTLSCEQNLNHDAMYWYRQDPGQGLRLIYYSQIVNDFQKGDIAEGYSVSREKKESFPLTVTSAQKNPTAFYLCASSTPAGRGEQYFGPGTRLTVT.

This clonotype was seen a few times. This sequence joins TRBV28 and TRBJ1-4; TRBD1 might be the D (5 bases). The CDR3 totals 16 residues. Trimming removed 3 bases at V and 4 bases at J, with 15 bases between. Germline values: CDR1 MDHEN, CDR2 SYDVKM. CDR3 in amino acids: CASSLLTPGGNEKLFF. The CDR3 DNA is TGTGCCAGCAGTTTGCTGACCCCCGGGGGTAATGAAAAACTGTTTTTT.

The J gene is TRBJ2-2, the V gene TRBV4-2, with 7 positions matching TRBD1. Germline CDR1 is LGHNA and CDR2 is YNFKEQ. There are 15 residues in the CDR3. The J segment lost 3 bases and the V segment lost 3 bases, leaving 4 bases of the junction unmatched. The CDR3 coding sequence is TGTGCCAGCAGCCACCTCGGGACAGACACCGGGGAGCTGTTTTTT. It translates to CASSHLGTDTGELFF.

On this clonotype itself: This CDR3 fails to terminate in the conserved phenylalanine or tryptophan, so it likely reflects a read error. The chain carries TRBV9 and TRBJ2-1, with D possibly TRBD1 on 5 matching bases. The CDR3 sequence is 13 residues long. CDR1 and CDR2 from the germline V gene are SGDLS and YYNGEE. Trimming left V 2 bases short and J 4 bases short, with 7 bases between. The CDR3 DNA reads as TGTGCCAGCAGCGTCGGACAATACAATGAGCAGTTCTAC. Its translation: CASSVGQYNEQFY.